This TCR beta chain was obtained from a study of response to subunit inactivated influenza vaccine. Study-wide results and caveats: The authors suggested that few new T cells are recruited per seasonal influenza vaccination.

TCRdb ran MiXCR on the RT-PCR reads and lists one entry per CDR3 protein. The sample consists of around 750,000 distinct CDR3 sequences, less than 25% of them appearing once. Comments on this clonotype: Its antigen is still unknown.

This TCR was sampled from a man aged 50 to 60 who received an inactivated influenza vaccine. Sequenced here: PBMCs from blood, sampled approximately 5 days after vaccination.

The DNA for the CDR3 is TGTGCCAGCAGCGCCGACAGGGCCTCCTCCTACGAGCAGTACTTC. Translated, it gives CASSADRASSYEQYF. V gene TRBV11-2 combines with J gene TRBJ2-7; 7 nucleotides line up with TRBD1. The CDR3 spans 15 residues. Per germline, CDR1 SGHAT and CDR2 FQNNGV. V was pared by 5 bases and J by 0 bases, with 7 bases of the junction left unmatched.